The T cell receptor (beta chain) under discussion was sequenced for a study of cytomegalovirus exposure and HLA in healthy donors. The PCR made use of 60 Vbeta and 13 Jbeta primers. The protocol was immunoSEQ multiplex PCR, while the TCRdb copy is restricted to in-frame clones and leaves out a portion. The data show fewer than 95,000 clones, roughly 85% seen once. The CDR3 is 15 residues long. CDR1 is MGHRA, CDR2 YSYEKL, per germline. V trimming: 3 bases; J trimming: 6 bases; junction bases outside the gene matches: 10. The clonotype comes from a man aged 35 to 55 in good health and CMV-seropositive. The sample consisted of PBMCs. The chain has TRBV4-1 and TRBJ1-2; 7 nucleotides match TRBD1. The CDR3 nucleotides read TGCGCCAGCAGCCAGGGCCTTGACAGGGCGGATGGCTACACCTTC. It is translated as CASSQGLDRADGYTF.